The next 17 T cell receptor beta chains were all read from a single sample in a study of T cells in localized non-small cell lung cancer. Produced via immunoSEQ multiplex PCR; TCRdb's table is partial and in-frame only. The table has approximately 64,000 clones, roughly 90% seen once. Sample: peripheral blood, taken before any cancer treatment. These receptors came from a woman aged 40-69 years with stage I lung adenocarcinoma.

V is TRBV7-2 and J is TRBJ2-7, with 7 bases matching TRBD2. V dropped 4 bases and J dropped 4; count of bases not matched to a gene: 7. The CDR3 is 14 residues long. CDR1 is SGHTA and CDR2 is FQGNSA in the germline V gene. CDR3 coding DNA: TGTGCCAGCAGCTCCCAGTACGGGGGGTACGAGCAGTACTTC. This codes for CASSSQYGGYEQYF.

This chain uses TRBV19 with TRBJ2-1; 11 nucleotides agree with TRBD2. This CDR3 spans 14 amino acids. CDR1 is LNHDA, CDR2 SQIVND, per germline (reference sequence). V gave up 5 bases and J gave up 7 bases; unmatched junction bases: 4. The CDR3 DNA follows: TGTGCCAGTAGTCTAGCGGGAGGCAGGAATGAGCAGTTCTTC. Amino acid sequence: CASSLAGGRNEQFF.

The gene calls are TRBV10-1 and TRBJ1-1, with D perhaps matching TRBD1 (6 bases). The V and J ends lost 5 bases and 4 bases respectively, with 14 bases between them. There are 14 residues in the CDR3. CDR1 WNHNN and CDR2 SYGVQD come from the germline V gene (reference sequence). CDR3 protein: CASSPTNRATEAFF. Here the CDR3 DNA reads TGCGCCAGCAGTCCCACTAACAGGGCCACTGAAGCTTTCTTT.

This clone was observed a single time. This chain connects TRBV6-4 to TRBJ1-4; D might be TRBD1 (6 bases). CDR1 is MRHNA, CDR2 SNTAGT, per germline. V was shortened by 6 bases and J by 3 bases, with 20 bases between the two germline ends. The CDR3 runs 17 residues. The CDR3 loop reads CASRAGGQLVSNEKLFF. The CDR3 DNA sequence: TGTGCCAGCAGGGCTGGGGGGCAACTGGTCTCTAATGAAAAACTGTTTTTT.

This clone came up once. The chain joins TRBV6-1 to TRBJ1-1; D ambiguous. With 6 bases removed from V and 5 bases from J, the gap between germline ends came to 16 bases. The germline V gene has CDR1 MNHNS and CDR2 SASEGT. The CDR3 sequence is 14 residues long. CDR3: CASSSLPLGTEAFF. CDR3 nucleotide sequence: TGTGCCAGCAGCTCCCTGCCTCTCGGAACTGAAGCTTTCTTT.

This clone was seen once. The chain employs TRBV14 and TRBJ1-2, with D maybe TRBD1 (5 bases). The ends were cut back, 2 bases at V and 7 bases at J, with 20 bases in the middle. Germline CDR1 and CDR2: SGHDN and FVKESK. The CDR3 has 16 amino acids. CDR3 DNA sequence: TGTGCCAGCAGCCAACTGGGGGGGGAGAGAGGTATTGGCTACACCTTC. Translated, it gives CASSQLGGERGIGYTF.

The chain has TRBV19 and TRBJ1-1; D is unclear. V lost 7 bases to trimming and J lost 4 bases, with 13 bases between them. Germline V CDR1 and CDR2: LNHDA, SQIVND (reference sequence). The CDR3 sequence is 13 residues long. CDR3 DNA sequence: TGTGCCAGTAATCGGAACCCGGGCACTGAAGCTTTCTTT. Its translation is CASNRNPGTEAFF. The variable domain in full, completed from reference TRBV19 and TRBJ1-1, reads DGGITQSPKYLFRKEGQNVTLSCEQNLNHDAMYWYRQDPGQGLRLIYYSQIVNDFQKGDIAEGYSVSREKKESFPLTVTSAQKNPTAFYLCASNRNPGTEAFFGQGTRLTVV.

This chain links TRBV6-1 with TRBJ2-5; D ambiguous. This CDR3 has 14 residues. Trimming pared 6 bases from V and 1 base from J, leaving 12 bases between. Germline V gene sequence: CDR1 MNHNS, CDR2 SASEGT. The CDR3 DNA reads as TGTGCCAGCAGCCGAGGCCAGAGCCAAGAGACCCAGTACTTC. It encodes CASSRGQSQETQYF.

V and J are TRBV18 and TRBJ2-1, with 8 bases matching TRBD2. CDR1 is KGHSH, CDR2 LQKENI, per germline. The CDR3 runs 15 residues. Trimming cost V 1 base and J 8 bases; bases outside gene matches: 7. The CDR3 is CASSPLFSGADEQFF. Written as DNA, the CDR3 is TGTGCCAGCTCACCACTTTTTAGCGGGGCCGATGAGCAGTTCTTC. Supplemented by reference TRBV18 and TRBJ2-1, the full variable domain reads NAGVMQNPRHLVRRRGQEARLRCSPMKGHSHVYWYRQLPEEGLKFMVYLQKENIIDESGMPKERFSAEFPKEGPSILRIQQVVRGDSAAYFCASSPLFSGADEQFFGPGTRLTVL.

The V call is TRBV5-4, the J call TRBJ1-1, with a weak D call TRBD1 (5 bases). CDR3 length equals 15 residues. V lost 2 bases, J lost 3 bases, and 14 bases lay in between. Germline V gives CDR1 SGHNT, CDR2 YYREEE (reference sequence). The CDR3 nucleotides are TGTGCCAGCAGCTTCCCGCTTGGGGGGGACACTGAAGCTTTCTTT. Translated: CASSFPLGGDTEAFF.

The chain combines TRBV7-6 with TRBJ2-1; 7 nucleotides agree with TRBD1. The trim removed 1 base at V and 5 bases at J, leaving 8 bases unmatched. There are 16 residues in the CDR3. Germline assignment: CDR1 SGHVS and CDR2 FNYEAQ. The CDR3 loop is CASSLVGPGTDNEQFF. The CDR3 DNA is TGTGCCAGCAGCTTAGTGGGGCCAGGGACAGACAATGAGCAGTTCTTC.

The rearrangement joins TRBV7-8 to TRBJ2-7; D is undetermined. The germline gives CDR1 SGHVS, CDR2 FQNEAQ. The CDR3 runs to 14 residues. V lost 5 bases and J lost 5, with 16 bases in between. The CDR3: CASSTKGKAHEQYF. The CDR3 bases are TGTGCCAGCAGCACCAAGGGTAAGGCCCACGAGCAGTACTTC.

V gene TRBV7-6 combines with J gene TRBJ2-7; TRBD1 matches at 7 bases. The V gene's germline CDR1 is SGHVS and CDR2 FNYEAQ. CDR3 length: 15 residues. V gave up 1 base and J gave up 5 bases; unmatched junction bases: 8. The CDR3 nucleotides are TGTGCCAGCAGCTTAGAACAGGGGTATCGCGACGAGCAGTACTTC. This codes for CASSLEQGYRDEQYF.

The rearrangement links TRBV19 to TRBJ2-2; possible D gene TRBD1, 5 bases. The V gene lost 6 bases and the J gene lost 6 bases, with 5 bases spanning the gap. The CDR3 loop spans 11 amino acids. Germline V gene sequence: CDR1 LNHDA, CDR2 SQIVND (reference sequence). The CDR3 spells CASRGAGELFF. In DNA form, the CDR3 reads TGTGCCAGTAGAGGGGCCGGGGAGCTGTTTTTT.

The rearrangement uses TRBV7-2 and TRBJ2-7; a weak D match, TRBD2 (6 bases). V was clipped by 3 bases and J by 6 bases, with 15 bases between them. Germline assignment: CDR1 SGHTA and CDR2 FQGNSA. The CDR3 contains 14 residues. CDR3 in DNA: TGTGCCAGCAGCTTCTTCCGGGGGAGTGGCGAGCAGTACTTC. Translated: CASSFFRGSGEQYF.

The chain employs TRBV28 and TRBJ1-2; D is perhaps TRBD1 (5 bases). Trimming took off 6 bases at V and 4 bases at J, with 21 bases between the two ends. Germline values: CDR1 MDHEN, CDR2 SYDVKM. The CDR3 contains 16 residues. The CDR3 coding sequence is TGTGCCAGCAGCCTACCCGGGACGTCCCGCGGCTATGGCTACACCTTC. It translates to CASSLPGTSRGYGYTF.

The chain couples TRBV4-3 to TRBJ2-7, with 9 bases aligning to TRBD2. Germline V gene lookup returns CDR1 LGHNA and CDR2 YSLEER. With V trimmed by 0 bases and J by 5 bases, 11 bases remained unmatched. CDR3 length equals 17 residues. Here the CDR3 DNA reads TGCGCCAGCAGCCAAGAGTTAAGAAGCGGGAGGACCGACGAGCAGTACTTC. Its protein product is CASSQELRSGRTDEQYF.